This record concerns one T cell receptor beta chain sequence. A much larger clone lies one base from this, so it may be a read error. These data are taken from a study of blood T cells in healthy people across ages. It was with a sample-barcoded 5' primer and a J-beta primer mix that a second PCR of about 6 to 11 cycles was run. TCRdb fed the 5' RACE reads into MiXCR, producing one record per CDR3 protein. The table shows approximately 800,000 distinct CDR3 sequences, with 35% to 50% occurring only once. The sample consisted of blood. This sequence originates from an elderly man in good health.

The CDR3 is CASSAGGRAGYNEQFF. CDR3 coding DNA: TGTGCCAGCAGCGCAGGCGGGAGGGCCGGGTACAATGAGCAGTTCTTC. The chain couples TRBV9 to TRBJ2-1; 9 bases are shared with TRBD2. With V trimmed by 3 bases and J by 4 bases, 8 bases remained unmatched. This CDR3 contains 16 residues. CDR1 SGDLS and CDR2 YYNGEE come from the germline V gene.